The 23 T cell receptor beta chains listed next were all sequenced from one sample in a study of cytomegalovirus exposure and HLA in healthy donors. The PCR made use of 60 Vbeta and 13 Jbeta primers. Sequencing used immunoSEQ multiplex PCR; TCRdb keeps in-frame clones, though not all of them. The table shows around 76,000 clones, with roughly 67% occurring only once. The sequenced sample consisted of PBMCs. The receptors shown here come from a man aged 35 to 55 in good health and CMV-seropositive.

The CDR3 region is CSAIAWQLEAFF. The CDR3 coding sequence is TGCAGCGCCATTGCCTGGCAGTTAGAAGCTTTCTTT. The genes are TRBV29-1 and TRBJ1-1; no reliable D call. This CDR3 spans 12 amino acids. Germline CDR1 is SQVTM and CDR2 is ANQGSEA. Trimming removed 7 bases at V and 8 bases at J, with 17 bases between.

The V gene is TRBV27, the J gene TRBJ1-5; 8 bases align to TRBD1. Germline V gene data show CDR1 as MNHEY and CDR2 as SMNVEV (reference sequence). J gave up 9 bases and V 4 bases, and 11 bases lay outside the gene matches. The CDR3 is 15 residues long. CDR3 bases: TGTGCCAGCAGTTCAACACAGGGGGGACTTTCGCCCCAGCATTTT. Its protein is CASSSTQGGLSPQHF.

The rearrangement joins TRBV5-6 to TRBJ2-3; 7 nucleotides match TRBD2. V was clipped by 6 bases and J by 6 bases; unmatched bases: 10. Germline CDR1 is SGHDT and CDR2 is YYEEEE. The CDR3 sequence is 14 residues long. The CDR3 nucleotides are TGTGCCAGCACCCGAGCGGGGTCGTACGATACGCAGTATTTT. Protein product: CASTRAGSYDTQYF.

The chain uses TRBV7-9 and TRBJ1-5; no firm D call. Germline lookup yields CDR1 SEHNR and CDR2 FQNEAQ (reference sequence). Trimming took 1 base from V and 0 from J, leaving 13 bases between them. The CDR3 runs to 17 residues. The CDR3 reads CASSLGTTPGSNQPQHF. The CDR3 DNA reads TGTGCCAGCAGCTTAGGTACTACTCCGGGTAGCAATCAGCCCCAGCATTTT.

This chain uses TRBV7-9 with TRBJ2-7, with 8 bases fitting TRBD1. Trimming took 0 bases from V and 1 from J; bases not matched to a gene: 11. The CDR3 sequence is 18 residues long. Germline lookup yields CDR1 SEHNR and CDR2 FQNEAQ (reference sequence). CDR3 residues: CASSLAQTAGTGSYEQYF. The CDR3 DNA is TGTGCCAGCAGCTTAGCTCAGACGGCCGGGACAGGTTCCTACGAGCAGTACTTC.

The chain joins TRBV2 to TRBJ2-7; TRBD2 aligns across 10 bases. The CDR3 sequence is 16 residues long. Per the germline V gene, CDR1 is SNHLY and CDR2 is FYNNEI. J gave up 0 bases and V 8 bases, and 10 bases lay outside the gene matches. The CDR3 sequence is CASLEAGGESSYEQYF. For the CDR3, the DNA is TGTGCCAGCCTTGAAGCGGGGGGGGAAAGCTCCTACGAGCAGTACTTC.

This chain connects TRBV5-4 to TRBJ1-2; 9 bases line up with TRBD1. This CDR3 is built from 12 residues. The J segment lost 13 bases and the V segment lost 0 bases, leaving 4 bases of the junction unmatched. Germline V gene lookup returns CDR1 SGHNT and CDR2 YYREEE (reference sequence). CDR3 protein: CASSLAQGACTF. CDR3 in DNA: TGTGCCAGCAGCTTGGCACAGGGGGCATGCACCTTC.

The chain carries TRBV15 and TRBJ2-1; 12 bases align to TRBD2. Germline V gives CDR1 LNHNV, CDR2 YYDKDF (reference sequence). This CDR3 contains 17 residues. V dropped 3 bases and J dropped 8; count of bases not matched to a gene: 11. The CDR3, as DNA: TGTGCCACCAGCAGCGGACTAGCGGGAAGTATTGGGGATGAGCAGTTCTTC. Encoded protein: CATSSGLAGSIGDEQFF.

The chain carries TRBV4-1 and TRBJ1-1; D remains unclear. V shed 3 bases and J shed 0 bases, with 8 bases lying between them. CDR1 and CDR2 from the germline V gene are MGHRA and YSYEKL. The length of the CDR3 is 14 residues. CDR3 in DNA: TGCGCCAGCAGCCAGCGATTGATGAACACTGAAGCTTTCTTT. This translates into CASSQRLMNTEAFF.

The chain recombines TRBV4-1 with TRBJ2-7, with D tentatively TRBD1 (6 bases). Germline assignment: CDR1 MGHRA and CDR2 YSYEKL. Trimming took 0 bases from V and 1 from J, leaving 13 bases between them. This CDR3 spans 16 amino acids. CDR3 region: CASSQDSGQGSYEQYF. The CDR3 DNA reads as TGCGCCAGCAGCCAAGATAGTGGGCAGGGGTCCTACGAGCAGTACTTC.

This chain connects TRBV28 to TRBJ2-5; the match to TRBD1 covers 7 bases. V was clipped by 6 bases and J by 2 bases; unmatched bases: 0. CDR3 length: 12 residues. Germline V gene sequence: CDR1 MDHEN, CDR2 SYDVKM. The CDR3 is CASRGQQETQYF. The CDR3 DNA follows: TGTGCCAGCAGGGGACAGCAAGAGACCCAGTACTTC.

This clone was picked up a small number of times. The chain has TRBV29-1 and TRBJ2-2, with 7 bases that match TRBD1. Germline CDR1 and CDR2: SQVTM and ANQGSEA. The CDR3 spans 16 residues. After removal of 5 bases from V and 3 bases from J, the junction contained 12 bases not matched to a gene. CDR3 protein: CSVRVSGTEYTGELFF. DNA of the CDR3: TGCAGCGTTCGCGTATCCGGGACAGAGTACACCGGGGAGCTGTTTTTT.

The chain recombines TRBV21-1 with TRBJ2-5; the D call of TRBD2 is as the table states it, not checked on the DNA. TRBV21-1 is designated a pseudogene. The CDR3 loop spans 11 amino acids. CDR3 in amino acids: CASQAGETQYF. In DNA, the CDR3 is TGTGCCTCCCAGGCGGGGGAGACCCAGTACTTC.

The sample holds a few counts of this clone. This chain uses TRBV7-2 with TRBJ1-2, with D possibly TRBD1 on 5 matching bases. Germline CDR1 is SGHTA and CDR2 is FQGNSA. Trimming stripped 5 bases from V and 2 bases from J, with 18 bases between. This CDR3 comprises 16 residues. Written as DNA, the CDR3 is TGTGCCAGCAGCCCGGTGGGAGCTGGGGGGAACTATGGCTACACCTTC. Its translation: CASSPVGAGGNYGYTF.

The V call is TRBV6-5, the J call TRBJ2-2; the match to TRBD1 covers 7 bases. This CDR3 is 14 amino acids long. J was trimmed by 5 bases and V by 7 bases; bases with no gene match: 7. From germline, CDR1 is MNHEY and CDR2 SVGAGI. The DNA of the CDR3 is TGTGCCAGCAACCAGGACAGGACTACCGGGGAGCTGTTTTTT. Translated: CASNQDRTTGELFF.

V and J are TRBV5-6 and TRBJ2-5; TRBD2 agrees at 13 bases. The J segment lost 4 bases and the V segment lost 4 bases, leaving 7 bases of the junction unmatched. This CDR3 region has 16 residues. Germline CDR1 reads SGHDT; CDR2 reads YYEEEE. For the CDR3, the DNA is TGTGCCAGCAGCGTGGGGGGACTAGCGGGGTTAGAGACCCAGTACTTC. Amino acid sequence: CASSVGGLAGLETQYF.

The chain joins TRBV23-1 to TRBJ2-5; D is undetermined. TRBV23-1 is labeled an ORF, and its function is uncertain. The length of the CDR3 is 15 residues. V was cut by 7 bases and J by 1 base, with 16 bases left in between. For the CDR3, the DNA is TGCGCCAGCAAGGAATACACCCCAGGCCAAGAGACCCAGTACTTC. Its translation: CASKEYTPGQETQYF.

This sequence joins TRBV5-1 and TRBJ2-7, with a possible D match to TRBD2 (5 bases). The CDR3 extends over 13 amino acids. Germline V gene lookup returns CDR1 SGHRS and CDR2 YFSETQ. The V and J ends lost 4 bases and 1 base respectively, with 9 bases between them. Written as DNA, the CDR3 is TGCGCCAGCAGCGAGGGATCATCCTACGAGCAGTACTTC. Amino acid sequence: CASSEGSSYEQYF. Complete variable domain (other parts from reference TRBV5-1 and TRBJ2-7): KAGVTQTPRYLIKTRGQQVTLSCSPISGHRSVSWYQQTPGQGLQFLFEYFSETQRNKGNFPGRFSGRQFSNSRSEMNVSTLELGDSALYLCASSEGSSYEQYFGPGTRLTVT.

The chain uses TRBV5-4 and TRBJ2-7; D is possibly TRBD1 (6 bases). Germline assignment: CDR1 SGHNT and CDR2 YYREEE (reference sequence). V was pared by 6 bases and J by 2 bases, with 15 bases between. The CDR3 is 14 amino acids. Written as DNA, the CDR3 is TGTGCCAGCACCCCGGGTGGGGGCCCCTACGAGCAGTACTTC. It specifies CASTPGGGPYEQYF.

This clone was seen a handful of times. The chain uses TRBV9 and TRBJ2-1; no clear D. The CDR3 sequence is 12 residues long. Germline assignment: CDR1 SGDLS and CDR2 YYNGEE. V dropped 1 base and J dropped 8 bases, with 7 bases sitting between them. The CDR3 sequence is CASSVSDHEQFF. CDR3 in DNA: TGTGCCAGCAGCGTAAGCGACCATGAGCAGTTCTTC. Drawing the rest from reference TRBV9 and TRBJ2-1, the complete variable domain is DSGVTQTPKHLITATGQRVTLRCSPRSGDLSVYWYQQSLDQGLQFLIQYYNGEERAKGNILERFSAQQFPDLHSELNLSSLELGDSALYFCASSVSDHEQFFGPGTRLTVL.

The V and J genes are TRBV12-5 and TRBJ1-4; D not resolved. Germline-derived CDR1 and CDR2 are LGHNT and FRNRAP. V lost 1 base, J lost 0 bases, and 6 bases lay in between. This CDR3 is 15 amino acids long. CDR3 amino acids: CASGLDRATNEKLFF. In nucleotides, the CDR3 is TGTGCTAGTGGTTTGGACAGAGCAACTAATGAAAAACTGTTTTTT.

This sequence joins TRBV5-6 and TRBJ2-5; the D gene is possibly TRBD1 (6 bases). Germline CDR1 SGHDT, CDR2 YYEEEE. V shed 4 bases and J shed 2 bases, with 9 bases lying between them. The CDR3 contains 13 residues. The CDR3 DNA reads TGTGCCAGCAGCCCAGGGGAGCAAGAGACCCAGTACTTC. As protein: CASSPGEQETQYF.

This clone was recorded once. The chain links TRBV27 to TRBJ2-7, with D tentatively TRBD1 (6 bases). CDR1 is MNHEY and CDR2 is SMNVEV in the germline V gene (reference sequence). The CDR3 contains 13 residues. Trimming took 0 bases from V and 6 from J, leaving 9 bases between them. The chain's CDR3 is CASSLSQGGEQYF. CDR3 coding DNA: TGTGCCAGCAGTTTATCACAGGGTGGCGAGCAGTACTTC.